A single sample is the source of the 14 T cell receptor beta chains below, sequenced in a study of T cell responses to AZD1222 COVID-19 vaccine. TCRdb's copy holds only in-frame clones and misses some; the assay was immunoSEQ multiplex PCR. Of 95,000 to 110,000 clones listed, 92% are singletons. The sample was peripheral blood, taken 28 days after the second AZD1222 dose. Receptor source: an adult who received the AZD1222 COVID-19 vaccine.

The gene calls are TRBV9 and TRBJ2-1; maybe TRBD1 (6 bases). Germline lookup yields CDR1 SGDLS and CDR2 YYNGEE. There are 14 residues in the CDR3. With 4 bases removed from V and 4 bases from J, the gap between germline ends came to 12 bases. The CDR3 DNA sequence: TGTGCCAGCAGCCGCGACAGGCCTTACAATGAGCAGTTCTTC. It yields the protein CASSRDRPYNEQFF.

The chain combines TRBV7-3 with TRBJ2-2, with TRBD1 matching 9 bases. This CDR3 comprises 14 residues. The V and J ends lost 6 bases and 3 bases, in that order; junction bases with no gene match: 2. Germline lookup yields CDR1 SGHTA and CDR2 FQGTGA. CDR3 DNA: TGTGCCAGCAGGGGGGACAGGGACACCGGGGAGCTGTTTTTT. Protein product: CASRGDRDTGELFF.

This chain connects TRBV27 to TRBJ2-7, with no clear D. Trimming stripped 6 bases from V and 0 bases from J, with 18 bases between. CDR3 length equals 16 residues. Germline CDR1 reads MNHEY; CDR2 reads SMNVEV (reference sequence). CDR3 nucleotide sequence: TGTGCCAGCAGCCCCCTTGCTCCTAGGAGCTCCTACGAGCAGTACTTC. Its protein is CASSPLAPRSSYEQYF.

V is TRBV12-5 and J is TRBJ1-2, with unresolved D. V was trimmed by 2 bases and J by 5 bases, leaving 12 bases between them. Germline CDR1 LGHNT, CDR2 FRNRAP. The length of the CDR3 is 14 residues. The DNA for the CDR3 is TGTGCTAGTGGTTTGAGCGGCAGCTCGTATGGCTACACCTTC. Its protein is CASGLSGSSYGYTF.

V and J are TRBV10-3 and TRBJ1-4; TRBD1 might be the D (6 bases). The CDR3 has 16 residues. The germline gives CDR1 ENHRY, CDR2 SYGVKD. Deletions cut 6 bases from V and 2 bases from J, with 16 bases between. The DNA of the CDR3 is TGTGCCATCAGCCCCGACAGGATGGGCACTAATGAAAAACTGTTTTTT. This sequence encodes CAISPDRMGTNEKLFF.

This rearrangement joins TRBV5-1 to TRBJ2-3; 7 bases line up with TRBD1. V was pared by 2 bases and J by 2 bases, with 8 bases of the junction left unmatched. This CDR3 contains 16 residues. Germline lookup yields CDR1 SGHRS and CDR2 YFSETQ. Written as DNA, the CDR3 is TGCGCCAGCAGCTTTGCGACAGGGTCAGCCACAGATACGCAGTATTTT. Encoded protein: CASSFATGSATDTQYF. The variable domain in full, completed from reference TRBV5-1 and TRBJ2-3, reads KAGVTQTPRYLIKTRGQQVTLSCSPISGHRSVSWYQQTPGQGLQFLFEYFSETQRNKGNFPGRFSGRQFSNSRSEMNVSTLELGDSALYLCASSFATGSATDTQYFGPGTRLTVL.

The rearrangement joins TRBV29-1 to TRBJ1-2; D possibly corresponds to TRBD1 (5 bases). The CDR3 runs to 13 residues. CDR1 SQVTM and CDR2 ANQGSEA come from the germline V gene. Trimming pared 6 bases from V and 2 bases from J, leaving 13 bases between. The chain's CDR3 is CSVQKGLNYGYTF. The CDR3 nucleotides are TGCAGCGTCCAAAAGGGACTAAACTATGGCTACACCTTC.

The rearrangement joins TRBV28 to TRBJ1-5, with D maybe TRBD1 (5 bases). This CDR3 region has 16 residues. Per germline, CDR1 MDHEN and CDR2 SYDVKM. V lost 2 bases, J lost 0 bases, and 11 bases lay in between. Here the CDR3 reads CASSLGGGYSNQPQHF. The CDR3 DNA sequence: TGTGCCAGCAGTTTAGGCGGGGGGTATAGCAATCAGCCCCAGCATTTT.

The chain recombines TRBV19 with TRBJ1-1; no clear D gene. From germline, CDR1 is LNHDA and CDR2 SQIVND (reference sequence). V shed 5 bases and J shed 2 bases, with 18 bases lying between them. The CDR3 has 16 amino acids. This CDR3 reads CASSGLPGAYNTEAFF. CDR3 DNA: TGTGCCAGTAGTGGACTGCCTGGCGCCTATAACACTGAAGCTTTCTTT.

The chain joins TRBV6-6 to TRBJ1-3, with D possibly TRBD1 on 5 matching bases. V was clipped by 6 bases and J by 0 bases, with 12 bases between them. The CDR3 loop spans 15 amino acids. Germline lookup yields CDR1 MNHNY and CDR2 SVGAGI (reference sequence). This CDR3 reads CASSQTGVSGNTIYF. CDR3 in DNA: TGTGCCAGCAGCCAAACAGGTGTCTCTGGAAACACCATATATTTT.

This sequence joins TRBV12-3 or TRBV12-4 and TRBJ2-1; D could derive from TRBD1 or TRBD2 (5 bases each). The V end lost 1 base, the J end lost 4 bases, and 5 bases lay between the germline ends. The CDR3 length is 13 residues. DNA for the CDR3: TGTGCCAGCAGTTTAGGGGGGTACAATGAGCAGTTCTTC. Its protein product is CASSLGGYNEQFF.

The CDR3 loop is CANPLRANTEAFF. For the CDR3, the DNA is TGTGCCAACCCCCTTCGCGCGAACACTGAAGCTTTCTTT. The gene calls are TRBV6-5 and TRBJ1-1; D gene uncertain. V dropped 10 bases and J dropped 1 base, with 13 bases sitting between them. Germline CDR1 is MNHEY and CDR2 is SVGAGI. This CDR3 is 13 amino acids long.

Written as DNA, the CDR3 is TGTGCCAGCAGCGCGACCACCCGGGGTCACGATGGCTACACCTTC. Its protein is CASSATTRGHDGYTF. The chain uses TRBV7-8 and TRBJ1-2, with D unclear. Between the trimmed V and J ends, which lost 5 bases and 6 bases, there was a span of 19 bases. CDR3 length: 15 amino acids. The germline V gene has CDR1 SGHVS and CDR2 FQNEAQ.

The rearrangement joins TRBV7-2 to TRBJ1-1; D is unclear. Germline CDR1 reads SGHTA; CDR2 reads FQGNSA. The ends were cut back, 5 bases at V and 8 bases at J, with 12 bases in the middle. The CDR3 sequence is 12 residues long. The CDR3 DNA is TGTGCCAGCAGCCCTAGCCCCCTAGAAGCTTTCTTT. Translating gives CASSPSPLEAFF.